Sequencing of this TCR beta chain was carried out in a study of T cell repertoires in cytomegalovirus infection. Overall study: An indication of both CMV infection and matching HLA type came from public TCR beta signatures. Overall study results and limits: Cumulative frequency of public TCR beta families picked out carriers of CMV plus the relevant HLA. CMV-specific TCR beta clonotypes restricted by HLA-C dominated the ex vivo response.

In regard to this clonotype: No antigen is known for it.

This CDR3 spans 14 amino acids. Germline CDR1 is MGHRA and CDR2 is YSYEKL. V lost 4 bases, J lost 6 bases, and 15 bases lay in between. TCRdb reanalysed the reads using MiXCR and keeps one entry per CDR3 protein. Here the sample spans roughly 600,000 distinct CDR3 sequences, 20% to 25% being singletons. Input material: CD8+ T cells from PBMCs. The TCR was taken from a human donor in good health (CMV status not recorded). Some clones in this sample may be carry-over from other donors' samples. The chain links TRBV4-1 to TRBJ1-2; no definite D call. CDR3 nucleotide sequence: TGCGCCAGCAGCCCAGGCGGGCCGCTCGATGGCTACACCTTC. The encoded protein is CASSPGGPLDGYTF.